The 26 T cell receptor beta chains reported below all come from one sample, sequenced in a study of blood T cell repertoires in COVID-19. Here immunoSEQ multiplex PCR was the method, and the copy in TCRdb shows in-frame clones only, minus some. The table lists just over 75,000 clones, about 83% of them singletons, with roughly 5% in the top ten. The source material was peripheral blood. The receptors come from a woman of 80 years or more with active or convalescent COVID-19.

The chain recombines TRBV5-6 with TRBJ1-5; D is unresolved. The CDR3 totals 14 residues. CDR1 is SGHDT, CDR2 YYEEEE, per germline. Trimming took 6 bases from V and 3 from J, leaving 13 bases between them. The CDR3 protein is CASMAQRLNQPQHF. The DNA for the CDR3 is TGTGCCAGCATGGCGCAGAGACTCAATCAGCCCCAGCATTTT. The entire variable domain, with the rest obtained from reference TRBV5-6 and TRBJ1-5, is as follows: DAGVTQSPTHLIKTRGQQVTLRCSPKSGHDTVSWYQQALGQGPQFIFQYYEEEERQRGNFPDRFSGHQFPNYSSELNVNALLLGDSALYLCASMAQRLNQPQHFGDGTRLSIL.

This rearrangement joins TRBV19 to TRBJ2-4, with TRBD1 identical over 10 bases. This CDR3 comprises 16 residues. After removal of 5 bases from V and 1 base from J, the junction contained 5 bases not matched to a gene. The germline V gene has CDR1 LNHDA and CDR2 SQIVND (reference sequence). CDR3 sequence: CASSARTGGAKNIQYF. The CDR3 DNA is TGTGCCAGTAGTGCTAGGACAGGGGGTGCCAAAAACATTCAGTACTTC. The full variable domain, with the rest looked up from reference TRBV19 and TRBJ2-4, is DGGITQSPKYLFRKEGQNVTLSCEQNLNHDAMYWYRQDPGQGLRLIYYSQIVNDFQKGDIAEGYSVSREKKESFPLTVTSAQKNPTAFYLCASSARTGGAKNIQYFGAGTRLSVL.

The rearrangement uses TRBV6-6 and TRBJ1-2; D may be TRBD1 (5 bases). The CDR3 is 15 amino acids. The V end lost 4 bases, the J end lost 4 bases, and 16 bases lay between the germline ends. Germline assignment: CDR1 MNHNY and CDR2 SVGAGI (reference sequence). The CDR3 DNA reads TGTGCCAGCAGTTTCTCAAGCGGGGCCCTCTATGGCTACACCTTC. It yields the protein CASSFSSGALYGYTF.

V usage is TRBV7-9 and J usage is TRBJ2-5; D is unresolved. V was pared by 3 bases and J by 4 bases, with 6 bases between. The CDR3 is 12 amino acids. Germline V gene sequence: CDR1 SEHNR, CDR2 FQNEAQ (reference sequence). The CDR3 reads CASSFVGETQYF. The CDR3 DNA follows: TGTGCCAGCAGCTTTGTCGGAGAGACCCAGTACTTC. Using reference TRBV7-9 and TRBJ2-5 for the parts outside the CDR3, the full variable domain is DTGVSQNPRHKITKRGQNVTFRCDPISEHNRLYWYRQTLGQGPEFLTYFQNEAQLEKSRLLSDRFSAERPKGSFSTLEIQRTEQGDSAMYLCASSFVGETQYFGPGTRLLVL.

The sample holds a few counts of this clone. The chain links TRBV7-3 to TRBJ1-1; a weak D match, TRBD1 (6 bases). The length of the CDR3 is 14 residues. Germline CDR1 SGHTA, CDR2 FQGTGA. The V end was cut by 4 bases, the J end by 3 bases, with 12 bases between. For the CDR3, the DNA is TGTGCCAGCAGCTCCGGACAGCCCTACACTGAAGCTTTCTTT. It is translated as CASSSGQPYTEAFF.

The rearrangement uses TRBV4-2 and TRBJ2-6, with D perhaps matching TRBD1 (5 bases). The germline gives CDR1 LGHNA, CDR2 YNFKEQ. Trimming stripped 6 bases from V and 0 bases from J, with 15 bases between. The CDR3 has 17 residues. The CDR3 loop is CASSKTTVYSGANVLTF. As DNA, the CDR3 is TGTGCCAGCAGTAAAACGACAGTTTACTCTGGGGCCAACGTCCTGACTTTC.

The chain joins TRBV15 to TRBJ2-6; 7 bases match TRBD2. Germline values: CDR1 LNHNV, CDR2 YYDKDF (reference sequence). The CDR3 has 17 amino acids. The ends lost 3 bases at V and 0 bases at J; junction bases unmatched: 5. CDR3 in DNA: TGTGCCACCAGCAGGGGAGGGATAAGCTCTGGGGCCAACGTCCTGACTTTC. The encoded protein is CATSRGGISSGANVLTF.

The chain carries TRBV5-1 and TRBJ2-5, with TRBD2 identical over 11 bases. The germline V gene encodes CDR1 SGHRS and CDR2 YFSETQ. Germline trimming cut 4 bases from V and 4 bases from J; bases unmatched to any gene: 6. The CDR3 length is 15 residues. The CDR3 spells CASSARLAGTETQYF. The CDR3 DNA follows: TGCGCCAGCAGCGCTCGACTAGCGGGAACAGAGACCCAGTACTTC.

The chain links TRBV28 to TRBJ1-3; TRBD1 might be the D (5 bases). Trimming cost V 8 bases and J 0 bases, with 11 bases left between them. Germline-derived CDR1 and CDR2 are MDHEN and SYDVKM. CDR3 length: 14 residues. CDR3 sequence reads: CASGVRGSGNTIYF. Written as DNA, the CDR3 is TGTGCCAGCGGGGTTAGGGGCTCTGGAAACACCATATATTTT.

The chain is built from TRBV30 and TRBJ1-5, with a weak D call TRBD1 (6 bases). The CDR3 totals 14 residues. Germline V gene sequence: CDR1 GTSNPN, CDR2 SVGIG (reference sequence). V lost 6 bases and J lost 2, with 14 bases in between. CDR3 sequence reads: CACRIRGRNQPQHF. CDR3 nucleotide sequence: TGTGCCTGTCGAATCAGGGGTCGCAATCAGCCCCAGCATTTT.

This clone came up once. This rearrangement joins TRBV7-2 to TRBJ1-2; D remains ambiguous. Trimming removed 0 bases from V and 8 bases from J, with 13 bases in between. The CDR3 has 14 residues. From germline, CDR1 is SGHTA and CDR2 FQGNSA. The CDR3 region has the DNA TGTGCCAGCAGCTTAGCGGGCTCTCCTGGAGGCTACACCTTC. This codes for CASSLAGSPGGYTF.

J is TRBJ2-5 and V is TRBV5-3; TRBD2 aligns across 12 bases. Being an ORF, TRBV5-3 has a function that is uncertain. Losses at the gene ends were 4 bases for V and 5 bases for J; bases not matched to a gene: 9. This CDR3 spans 16 amino acids. CDR3 region: CARSTAPTSGGETQYF. For the CDR3, the DNA is TGTGCCAGAAGCACCGCCCCAACTAGCGGGGGGGAGACCCAGTACTTC.

This sequence joins TRBV9 and TRBJ2-3, with D perhaps TRBD2 (6 bases). CDR1 is SGDLS and CDR2 is YYNGEE in the germline V gene. This CDR3 spans 17 amino acids. V was pared by 0 bases and J by 1 base, with 15 bases between. Here the CDR3 reads CASSVAGSPGGTDTQYF. CDR3 nucleotides: TGTGCCAGCAGCGTAGCGGGTAGCCCGGGGGGCACAGATACGCAGTATTTT.

V gene TRBV15 combines with J gene TRBJ2-7; 10 bases are shared with TRBD1. This CDR3 has 15 amino acids. Germline V CDR1 and CDR2: LNHNV, YYDKDF (reference sequence). J lost 6 bases, V lost 2 bases, and 7 bases had no gene match. The CDR3 protein is CATSRNRDRGIEQYF. Here the CDR3 DNA reads TGTGCCACCAGCAGAAACCGGGACAGGGGAATCGAGCAGTACTTC.

V and J are TRBV6-4 and TRBJ2-1; 12 bases agree with TRBD2. CDR1 and CDR2 (germline): MRHNA, SNTAGT. The CDR3 sequence is 14 residues long. V shed 5 bases and J 7 bases; nucleotides not matched to a gene: 3. Written as DNA, the CDR3 is TGTGCCAGCAGTCTAGCGGGGGGGCGTAATGAGCAGTTCTTC. It specifies CASSLAGGRNEQFF.

The chain uses TRBV5-1 and TRBJ2-3; D may be TRBD2 (5 bases). The V gene's germline CDR1 is SGHRS and CDR2 YFSETQ. The CDR3 sequence is 14 residues long. The V end was cut by 2 bases, the J end by 3 bases, with 10 bases between. The CDR3 reads CASSFERETDTQYF. CDR3 nucleotide sequence: TGCGCCAGCAGCTTCGAGAGGGAAACAGATACGCAGTATTTT.

The genes are TRBV25-1 and TRBJ1-2; 10 bases are a match to TRBD1. This CDR3 is 13 amino acids long. The trim removed 4 bases at V and 8 bases at J, leaving 4 bases unmatched. CDR1 MGHDK and CDR2 SYGVNS come from the germline V gene. This chain's CDR3 is CASSGQGAEGYTF. CDR3 nucleotide sequence: TGTGCCAGCAGTGGACAGGGGGCAGAGGGCTACACCTTC.

The chain combines TRBV7-9 with TRBJ2-3; D gene ambiguous. Trimming removed 3 bases at V and 2 bases at J, with 9 bases between. Germline CDR1 reads SEHNR; CDR2 reads FQNEAQ (reference sequence). This CDR3 contains 14 residues. The CDR3 sequence is CASSFTILTDTQYF. The CDR3 region has the DNA TGTGCCAGCAGCTTCACTATCCTCACAGATACGCAGTATTTT. Full variable domain (outside the CDR3, taken from reference TRBV7-9 and TRBJ2-3): DTGVSQNPRHKITKRGQNVTFRCDPISEHNRLYWYRQTLGQGPEFLTYFQNEAQLEKSRLLSDRFSAERPKGSFSTLEIQRTEQGDSAMYLCASSFTILTDTQYFGPGTRLTVL.

The rearrangement joins TRBV10-3 to TRBJ2-2, with 12 positions matching TRBD2. V gave up 6 bases and J gave up 6 bases; unmatched junction bases: 8. CDR1 and CDR2 (germline): ENHRY, SYGVKD. The CDR3 extends over 16 amino acids. The CDR3, as DNA: TGTGCCATCAGGCCCGGACTAGCGGGAATCGCCGGGGAGCTGTTTTTT. This translates into CAIRPGLAGIAGELFF.

J is TRBJ2-5 and V is TRBV18, with D perhaps TRBD2 (5 bases). The CDR3 loop spans 16 amino acids. CDR1 is KGHSH, CDR2 LQKENI, per germline. Between the trimmed V and J ends, which lost 5 bases and 2 bases, there was a span of 18 bases. The CDR3, as DNA: TGTGCCAGCTCAGCCCTTGGGAGTACGGGGCAAGAGACCCAGTACTTC. Protein sequence: CASSALGSTGQETQYF.

The chain combines TRBV12-5 with TRBJ2-2; 7 positions match TRBD2. The J segment lost 9 bases and the V segment lost 7 bases, leaving 14 bases of the junction unmatched. CDR3 size: 15 residues. The germline V gene has CDR1 LGHNT and CDR2 FRNRAP. CDR3 amino acids: CASAPGGGTGRELFF. In DNA, the CDR3 is TGTGCTAGTGCACCCGGGGGAGGGACCGGTAGGGAGCTGTTTTTT.

CDR3 sequence: CASSHRGAGEKLFF. CDR3 nucleotide sequence: TGTGCCAGCAGCCACCGGGGGGCAGGGGAAAAACTGTTTTTT. V usage is TRBV3-1 (or the pseudogene TRBV3-2) and J usage is TRBJ1-4; possible D gene TRBD1, 6 bases. The V gene's germline CDR1 is LGHDT and CDR2 YNNKEL (reference sequence). The CDR3 covers 14 residues. The V end lost 3 bases, the J end lost 8 bases, and 13 bases lay between the germline ends.

For the CDR3, the DNA is TGTGCCAGCAGTACCACTAGCGGGTATTACAATGAGCAGTTCTTC. Protein product: CASSTTSGYYNEQFF. This chain uses TRBV6-5 with TRBJ2-1, with 9 bases fitting TRBD2. The junction had 6 bases not matched to a gene; V was cut back by 5 bases and J by 4 bases. Germline V CDR1 and CDR2: MNHEY, SVGAGI. The CDR3 is 15 residues long.

This chain links TRBV27 with TRBJ2-3, with D perhaps TRBD2 (5 bases). Looked up from germline, CDR1 is MNHEY and CDR2 is SMNVEV (reference sequence). CDR3 length equals 16 residues. Between the trimmed V and J ends, which lost 2 bases and 1 base, there was a span of 13 bases. The CDR3 sequence is CASSLRTPRGTDTQYF. CDR3 coding DNA: TGTGCCAGCAGTTTAAGGACCCCGAGGGGCACAGATACGCAGTATTTT.

The table lists this clone with a count of one. This chain links TRBV19 with TRBJ2-3, with unresolved D. Germline loops: CDR1 LNHDA, CDR2 SQIVND (reference sequence). This CDR3 contains 12 residues. Trimming removed 5 bases at V and 7 bases at J, with 10 bases between. CDR3 nucleotides: TGTGCCAGTAGTGTCGGGTGGAATACGCAGTATTTT. Protein product: CASSVGWNTQYF.

Here the CDR3 reads CASSVDYSQETQYF. Here the CDR3 DNA reads TGTGCCAGCAGCGTAGACTACTCCCAAGAGACCCAGTACTTC. The chain couples TRBV9 to TRBJ2-5; D is ambiguous. This CDR3 is built from 14 residues. CDR1 SGDLS and CDR2 YYNGEE come from the germline V gene. The V and J ends lost 0 bases and 1 base respectively, with 7 bases between them.